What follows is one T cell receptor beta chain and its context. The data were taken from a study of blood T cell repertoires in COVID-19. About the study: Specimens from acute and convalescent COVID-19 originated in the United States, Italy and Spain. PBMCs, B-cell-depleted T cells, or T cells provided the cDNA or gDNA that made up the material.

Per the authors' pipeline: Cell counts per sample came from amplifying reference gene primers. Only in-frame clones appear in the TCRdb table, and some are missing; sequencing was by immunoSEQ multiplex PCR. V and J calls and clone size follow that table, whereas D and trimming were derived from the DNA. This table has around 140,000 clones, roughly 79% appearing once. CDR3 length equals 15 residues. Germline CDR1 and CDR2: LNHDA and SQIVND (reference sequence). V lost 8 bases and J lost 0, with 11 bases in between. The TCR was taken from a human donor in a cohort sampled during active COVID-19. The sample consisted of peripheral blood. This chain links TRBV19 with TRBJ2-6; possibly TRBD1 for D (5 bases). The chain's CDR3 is CASHKTVSGANVLTF. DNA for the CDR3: TGTGCCAGTCACAAGACAGTCTCTGGGGCCAACGTCCTGACTTTC.